This entry lists 29 T cell receptor beta chains sequenced from one sample in a study of blood T cells in healthy people across ages. Using a J-beta primer mix together with a sample-barcoded 5' primer, a second PCR was run for roughly 7 to 11 cycles. TCRdb re-analysed the 5' RACE reads in MiXCR, keeping a single row per CDR3 protein. The sample has over a million distinct CDR3 sequences; approximately 43% are singletons. The sample consisted of blood. The receptors stem from a woman in her late teens or twenties in good health.

This clonotype has only a few counts. J is TRBJ2-1 and V is TRBV6-5; TRBD2 is a possible D gene (6 bases). CDR3 length: 16 amino acids. CDR1 and CDR2 (germline): MNHEY, SVGAGI. Trimming left V 2 bases short and J 0 bases short, with 11 bases between. CDR3 region: CASSYGGDSSYNEQFF. The CDR3 DNA sequence: TGTGCCAGCAGTTACGGCGGGGATAGCTCCTACAATGAGCAGTTCTTC.

This clonotype showed up just a few times. The V gene is TRBV6-5, the J gene TRBJ2-5, with D maybe TRBD2 (5 bases). CDR3 length: 12 amino acids. Looked up from germline, CDR1 is MNHEY and CDR2 is SVGAGI. V was clipped by 8 bases and J by 4 bases, with 11 bases between them. CDR3 nucleotides: TGTGCCAGCGGCAGCGAGGGAGAGACCCAGTACTTC. Translating it yields CASGSEGETQYF.

In regard to this clonotype: The junction departs from germline at one end; a sequencing error may be responsible. V is TRBV12-3 or TRBV12-4 and J is TRBJ2-1; 7 bases line up with TRBD1. CDR3 length: 14 residues. In DNA form, the CDR3 reads TGTGCCAACAGTACCGGACAGGTTTACAATGAGCAGTTCTTC. Translated, it gives CANSTGQVYNEQFF.

This clonotype was counted between two and nine times. V gene TRBV2 combines with J gene TRBJ2-7, with TRBD2 as a possible D gene (6 bases). Germline lookup yields CDR1 SNHLY and CDR2 FYNNEI. The CDR3 contains 15 residues. The V gene lost 4 bases and the J gene lost 0 bases, with 13 bases spanning the gap. CDR3 coding DNA: TGTGCCAGCAGTGCCTCCGGGACTCGCTCCTACGAGCAGTACTTC. It specifies CASSASGTRSYEQYF.

Only a few counts were recorded for this clonotype. The V call is TRBV6-1, the J call TRBJ1-2; the D gene is possibly TRBD1 (5 bases). CDR1 is MNHNS and CDR2 is SASEGT in the germline V gene. The V end was cut by 4 bases, the J end by 6 bases, with 15 bases between. This CDR3 comprises 14 residues. CDR3 in amino acids: CASSVHGARDGYTF. In nucleotides, the CDR3 is TGTGCCAGCAGTGTTCACGGGGCGCGAGATGGCTACACCTTC.

In its sample, this clonotype was seen once. At one end, the junction sequence differs from germline, possibly due to a read error. V gene TRBV28 combines with J gene TRBJ1-2; D is perhaps TRBD1 (6 bases). The CDR3 totals 13 residues. CDR1 and CDR2 from the germline V gene are MDHEN and SYDVKM. The CDR3 sequence: CASNLQGAYGYTF. In DNA, the CDR3 is TGTGCCAGCAATTTACAGGGCGCCTATGGCTACACCTTC.

This clonotype appeared a few times. The chain combines TRBV2 with TRBJ2-1, with a tentative D call TRBD1 (6 bases). The germline V gene encodes CDR1 SNHLY and CDR2 FYNNEI. The CDR3 runs to 15 residues. V lost 4 bases, J lost 10 bases, and 20 bases lay in between. The CDR3 protein is CASSGFRGDLGEQFF. In nucleotides, the CDR3 is TGTGCCAGCAGTGGGTTCAGGGGCGATTTAGGGGAGCAGTTCTTC.

About this clonotype: A read error may produce the germline difference seen at one junction end. The rearrangement joins TRBV6-1 to TRBJ2-7; no clear D gene. CDR3 length: 15 amino acids. The germline gives CDR1 MNHNS, CDR2 SASEGT. In nucleotides, the CDR3 is TGTGCCGGCAGTGAAGCCCCGTTCTCCTCCTACGAGCAGTACTTC. Translating it yields CAGSEAPFSSYEQYF.

This clonotype has more than one count but fewer than ten. This may be a read error, as it is one base from a much larger clone. The chain has TRBV7-8 and TRBJ1-2; D is ambiguous. CDR1 SGHVS and CDR2 FQNEAQ come from the germline V gene. V was cut by 11 bases and J by 5 bases, with 27 bases left in between. CDR3 length: 16 residues. The CDR3 sequence: CAGTPVWQTRGYGYTF. The CDR3, as DNA: TGTGCCGGCACTCCTGTGTGGCAGACCCGTGGGTATGGCTACACCTTC.

The chain recombines TRBV2 with TRBJ2-1; 10 nucleotides line up with TRBD1. Losses at the gene ends were 4 bases for V and 13 bases for J; bases not matched to a gene: 10. Germline loops: CDR1 SNHLY, CDR2 FYNNEI. The CDR3 runs to 14 residues. The CDR3 sequence is CASSVTGGSETQFF. The CDR3 bases are TGTGCCAGCAGTGTGACAGGGGGCTCAGAGACCCAGTTCTTC.

This clonotype appeared a few times. The chain combines TRBV30 with TRBJ2-6; D is uncertain. The CDR3 covers 13 residues. Trimming shortened V by 1 base and J by 4 bases, and 5 bases separated the two germline ends. Germline V lookup: CDR1 GTSNPN, CDR2 SVGIG (reference sequence). The DNA for the CDR3 is TGTGCCTGGAGTGGTGAGGGGGCCAACGTCCTGACTTTC. Residues: CAWSGEGANVLTF.

The V and J genes are TRBV6-5 and TRBJ1-4; D gene unclear. This CDR3 has 11 residues. V was shortened by 6 bases and J by 5 bases, with 4 bases between the two germline ends. Germline lookup yields CDR1 MNHEY and CDR2 SVGAGI. For the CDR3, the DNA is TGTGCCAGCAGCCAAAATGAAAAACTGTTTTTT. It specifies CASSQNEKLFF.

Turning to this clonotype: A read error may account for a junction end that differs from germline. The chain links TRBV9 to TRBJ2-1, with D maybe TRBD2 (5 bases). This CDR3 has 13 amino acids. Germline loops: CDR1 SGDLS, CDR2 YYNGEE. Here the CDR3 reads CASSVATRNEQFF. The CDR3 DNA sequence: TGTGCCAGTAGCGTAGCTACTAGAAATGAGCAGTTCTTC.

The V and J genes are TRBV29-1 and TRBJ2-1, with a tentative D call TRBD2 (5 bases). From germline, CDR1 is SQVTM and CDR2 ANQGSEA. The CDR3 totals 11 residues. V lost 6 bases to trimming and J lost 14 bases, with 17 bases between them. The CDR3, as DNA: TGCAGCGTCCTCGAGCGGCCTAGTGAGTTCTTC. It codes for CSVLERPSEFF.

This chain joins TRBV3-1 and TRBJ2-5; TRBD2 aligns across 9 bases. Germline values: CDR1 LGHDT, CDR2 YNNKEL (reference sequence). The CDR3 sequence is 16 residues long. The J segment lost 4 bases and the V segment lost 4 bases, leaving 10 bases of the junction unmatched. CDR3 DNA sequence: TGTGCCAGCAGCCTCAGGACTAGCGAAGAAGCAGAGACCCAGTACTTC. Translation gives CASSLRTSEEAETQYF.

The chain couples TRBV27 to TRBJ2-1, with 7 nucleotides matching TRBD2. Germline assignment: CDR1 MNHEY and CDR2 SMNVEV (reference sequence). Trimming removed 6 bases from V and 6 bases from J; junction bases left unmatched: 8. The CDR3 length is 14 residues. CDR3 amino acids: CASSLGTTGNEQFF. CDR3 DNA: TGTGCCAGCAGCCTCGGGACTACGGGCAATGAGCAGTTCTTC.

In its sample, this clonotype was seen a few times. CDR3 in amino acids: CASSLDAGFGTDTQYF. In DNA form, the CDR3 reads TGCGCCAGCAGCTTGGATGCGGGCTTCGGCACAGATACGCAGTATTTT. The chain is built from TRBV5-1 and TRBJ2-3; maybe TRBD2 (5 bases). In germline, CDR1 is SGHRS, CDR2 YFSETQ. The CDR3 has 16 amino acids. Trimming shortened V by 0 bases and J by 1 base, and 12 bases separated the two germline ends.

V is TRBV7-2 and J is TRBJ2-1, with D perhaps TRBD2 (5 bases). The V end lost 2 bases, the J end lost 0 bases, and 11 bases lay between the germline ends. CDR1 SGHTA and CDR2 FQGNSA come from the germline V gene. CDR3 length: 16 residues. In DNA, the CDR3 is TGTGCCAGCAGCTTAAATGGACTCGCCTCCTACAATGAGCAGTTCTTC. This sequence encodes CASSLNGLASYNEQFF.

Regarding this clonotype: A single base separates this from a much larger clone, so it may be a read error. The rearrangement uses TRBV13 and TRBJ2-1; D is unclear. Germline CDR1 is PRHDT and CDR2 is FYEKMQ (reference sequence). V gave up 4 bases and J gave up 10 bases, with 11 bases separating them. The CDR3 has 12 amino acids. The CDR3 is CASSSYGYEQFF. The CDR3 region has the DNA TGTGCCAGCAGCTCTTACGGCTACGAGCAGTTCTTC. Full variable domain (missing parts from reference TRBV13 and TRBJ2-1): AAGVIQSPRHLIKEKRETATLKCYPIPRHDTVYWYQQGPGQDPQFLISFYEKMQSDKGSIPDRFSAQQFSDYHSELNMSSLELGDSALYFCASSSYGYEQFFGPGTRLTVL.

This clonotype was recorded a few times. Sequence at one end of the junction differs from germline and may be a read error. V is TRBV7-2 and J is TRBJ2-5; 7 positions match TRBD1. The CDR3 is 14 amino acids. Germline V gene sequence: CDR1 SGHTA, CDR2 FQGNSA. CDR3 sequence: CATSLGGWKETQYF. The CDR3 DNA reads TGTGCCACCAGCTTAGGGGGCTGGAAAGAGACCCAGTACTTC.

Only a few counts were recorded for this clonotype. DNA for the CDR3: TGTGCCAGCAGCGTAGGACTCGGGACAGGCTATGGCTACACCTTC. Residues: CASSVGLGTGYGYTF. J is TRBJ1-2 and V is TRBV9; 8 nucleotides line up with TRBD1. The CDR3 has 15 residues. V lost 0 bases and J lost 4; bases outside the gene matches: 5. The germline gives CDR1 SGDLS, CDR2 YYNGEE.

This clonotype was counted only a few times. One end of the junction varies from germline; a read error may be responsible. This rearrangement joins TRBV15 to TRBJ1-5, with 8 bases fitting TRBD1. Germline CDR1 reads LNHNV; CDR2 reads YYDKDF (reference sequence). The CDR3 loop spans 15 amino acids. CDR3 loop: CASSRTGYSNQPQHF. CDR3 in DNA: TGTGCCTCCAGCCGGACAGGGTATAGCAATCAGCCCCAGCATTTT. The full variable domain, completed using reference TRBV15 and TRBJ1-5, is DAMVIQNPRYQVTQFGKPVTLSCSQTLNHNVMYWYQQKSSQAPKLLFHYYDKDFNNEADTPDNFQSRRPNTSFCFLDIRSPGLGDTAMYLCASSRTGYSNQPQHFGDGTRLSIL.

A note on this clonotype: A junction end diverges from the germline sequence, so it may reflect a read error. This rearrangement joins TRBV30 to TRBJ2-7; either TRBD1 or TRBD2 may fit D (6 bases each). The CDR3 length is 11 residues. The germline V gene encodes CDR1 GTSNPN and CDR2 SVGIG (reference sequence). CDR3 loop: CAGRQGFEQYF. In DNA, the CDR3 is TGTGCCGGGAGGCAGGGGTTCGAGCAGTACTTC.

The CDR3 loop reads CASSLQAVGDEKLFF. The CDR3 DNA reads as TGTGCCAGCAGCCTACAGGCTGTCGGGGATGAAAAACTGTTTTTT. The chain recombines TRBV7-9 with TRBJ1-4; D is possibly TRBD1 (5 bases). The CDR3 runs to 15 residues. The germline V gene has CDR1 SEHNR and CDR2 FQNEAQ (reference sequence). Deletions cut 5 bases from V and 6 bases from J, with 16 bases between.

V and J are TRBV20-1 and TRBJ2-7; D might be TRBD2 (5 bases). CDR1 and CDR2 from the germline V gene are DFQATT and SNEGSKA (reference sequence). The CDR3 extends over 14 amino acids. V lost 5 bases and J lost 3, with 17 bases in between. CDR3 sequence reads: CSAEGSDTSYEQYF. The CDR3 DNA follows: TGCAGTGCTGAGGGATCCGACACAAGCTACGAGCAGTACTTC.

This clonotype was detected a few times. The chain employs TRBV6-6 and TRBJ2-1; 7 nucleotides match TRBD1. Germline CDR1 reads MNHNY; CDR2 reads SVGAGI (reference sequence). V dropped 6 bases and J dropped 4; count of bases not matched to a gene: 15. CDR3 length equals 17 residues. The DNA for the CDR3 is TGTGCCAGCAGCCCACAGGGGAACCTGCCTTTATACAATGAGCAGTTCTTC. Protein sequence: CASSPQGNLPLYNEQFF.

The CDR3 DNA reads TGTGCCAGCAGTGGAGCCACCAGCATGGGACTAGCGCACTACGAGCAGTACTTC. It yields the protein CASSGATSMGLAHYEQYF. The chain links TRBV2 to TRBJ2-7, with 10 bases aligning to TRBD2. Trimming cost V 4 bases and J 3 bases; bases outside gene matches: 15. The CDR3 spans 18 residues. Germline loops: CDR1 SNHLY, CDR2 FYNNEI.

V gene TRBV11-1 combines with J gene TRBJ1-2; D is unresolved. The CDR3 spans 14 residues. Germline CDR1 reads SGHAT; CDR2 reads FQDESV (reference sequence). V was clipped by 4 bases and J by 5 bases, with 14 bases between them. CDR3 in DNA: TGTGCCAGCAGCTCAGACACGACCCTTTATGGCTACACCTTC. Translating it yields CASSSDTTLYGYTF.

This chain links TRBV6-4 with TRBJ1-1; D may be TRBD1 (6 bases). This CDR3 has 12 amino acids. CDR1 and CDR2 from the germline V gene are MRHNA and SNTAGT. V lost 2 bases and J 11 bases, leaving 12 bases between the germline ends. CDR3 sequence reads: CASSDVTGKAFF. The CDR3 region has the DNA TGTGCCAGCAGTGACGTTACAGGGAAGGCTTTCTTT.